The 23 T cell receptor beta chains in this list originate from one sample, sequenced in a study of blood T cell repertoires in COVID-19. Measured with immunoSEQ multiplex PCR; TCRdb has only the in-frame clones, and not every one. The data contain some 150,000 clones, more than 75% of them singletons. The sequenced material came from peripheral blood. These receptors all stem from a human donor in a cohort sampled during active COVID-19.

J is TRBJ2-3 and V is TRBV7-9; 7 bases are shared with TRBD2. The CDR3 is 14 residues long. Germline V gene lookup returns CDR1 SEHNR and CDR2 FQNEAQ (reference sequence). The V and J ends lost 4 bases and 3 bases, in that order; junction bases with no gene match: 4. CDR3 in amino acids: CASSSRGSTDTQYF. CDR3 DNA: TGTGCCAGCAGCTCCCGCGGGAGTACAGATACGCAGTATTTT.

A remark on this clone: One junction end disagrees with the germline gene, perhaps due to a read error. V is TRBV7-7 and J is TRBJ2-1; 7 bases align to TRBD2. The CDR3 consists of 15 residues. Germline V gives CDR1 SSHAT, CDR2 FNYEAQ (reference sequence). Here the CDR3 reads CASSSSSGGWNEQFF. CDR3 sequence (DNA): TGTGCTAGCAGCTCCAGCTCGGGAGGATGGAATGAGCAGTTCTTC.

This chain connects TRBV29-1 to TRBJ2-7, with D possibly TRBD2 on 6 matching bases. The CDR3 totals 16 residues. In germline, CDR1 is SQVTM, CDR2 ANQGSEA. The V and J ends lost 4 bases and 2 bases respectively, with 21 bases between them. This chain's CDR3 is CSVGGVREHNTYEQYF. CDR3 nucleotides: TGCAGCGTTGGGGGCGTCCGGGAGCATAATACCTACGAGCAGTACTTC.

The chain carries TRBV5-6 and TRBJ2-7; possibly TRBD2 for D (6 bases). Between the trimmed V and J ends, which lost 4 bases and 4 bases, there was a span of 18 bases. CDR3 size: 15 residues. Germline CDR1 and CDR2: SGHDT and YYEEEE. The CDR3 DNA reads as TGTGCCAGCAGCCCGGGGACTCCTCGTCTATACGAGCAGTACTTC. It specifies CASSPGTPRLYEQYF.

The chain recombines TRBV28 with TRBJ2-6, with D uncertain. CDR3 length: 18 amino acids. Germline loops: CDR1 MDHEN, CDR2 SYDVKM. V lost 3 bases to trimming and J lost 0 bases, with 15 bases between them. CDR3 coding DNA: TGTGCCAGCAGTTTCCCCCTTCGTAAGCGCTCTGGGGCCAACGTCCTGACTTTC. Encoded protein: CASSFPLRKRSGANVLTF.

This chain connects TRBV25-1 to TRBJ1-1; D gene ambiguous. CDR1 and CDR2 from the germline V gene are MGHDK and SYGVNS. V shed 7 bases and J shed 0 bases, with 9 bases lying between them. The CDR3 sequence is 13 residues long. The CDR3 DNA follows: TGTGCCAGCAAAGCGGGGTTGAACACTGAAGCTTTCTTT. Its translation is CASKAGLNTEAFF.

V gene TRBV12-5 combines with J gene TRBJ1-2, with 8 bases fitting TRBD1. The V segment lost 6 bases and the J segment 4 bases; nucleotides outside the gene matches: 10. This CDR3 spans 15 amino acids. From germline, CDR1 is LGHNT and CDR2 FRNRAP. CDR3 DNA: TGTGCTAGTGGCTCACCAGGGGGCTCGGGCTATGGCTACACCTTC. Residues: CASGSPGGSGYGYTF.

This chain links TRBV29-1 with TRBJ1-2, with 10 bases that match TRBD1. The V segment lost 7 bases and the J segment 5 bases; nucleotides outside the gene matches: 4. Germline CDR1 is SQVTM and CDR2 is ANQGSEA. The CDR3 loop spans 12 amino acids. CDR3 sequence (DNA): TGCAGCGACCGGACAGGGGGATATGGCTACACCTTC. Its translation is CSDRTGGYGYTF.

The chain combines TRBV15 with TRBJ2-3, with 7 nucleotides matching TRBD2. The CDR3 is made up of 19 amino acids. V dropped 1 base and J dropped 2; count of bases not matched to a gene: 15. Germline lookup yields CDR1 LNHNV and CDR2 YYDKDF (reference sequence). The CDR3 loop is CATSRGGSLAVLPTDTQYF. In nucleotides, the CDR3 is TGTGCCACCAGCAGAGGAGGTTCGCTAGCGGTCCTTCCCACAGATACGCAGTATTTT.

The V and J genes are TRBV27 and TRBJ2-1, with TRBD1 matching over 7 bases. V was clipped by 10 bases and J by 7 bases; unmatched bases: 10. Germline V gives CDR1 MNHEY, CDR2 SMNVEV (reference sequence). The CDR3 is 13 residues long. Written as DNA, the CDR3 is TGTGCCACCCTCTCGGGACAGATAAATGAGCAGTTCTTC. Its translation is CATLSGQINEQFF.

V is TRBV20-1 and J is TRBJ1-1; D not certain. Trimming left V 6 bases short and J 5 bases short, with 7 bases between. There are 10 residues in the CDR3. Looked up from germline, CDR1 is DFQATT and CDR2 is SNEGSKA (reference sequence). CDR3 in DNA: TGCAGTGCCCGGAGGACTGAAGCTTTCTTT. It specifies CSARRTEAFF.

The chain uses TRBV9 and TRBJ1-1; 11 bases line up with TRBD1. The CDR3 has 15 residues. V gave up 4 bases and J gave up 4 bases; unmatched junction bases: 6. Germline lookup yields CDR1 SGDLS and CDR2 YYNGEE. The CDR3 coding sequence is TGTGCCAGCAGCATAAGTGGGACAGGGGGCACTGAAGCTTTCTTT. Translated: CASSISGTGGTEAFF.

The genes are TRBV5-1 and TRBJ1-4; D unclear. Germline CDR1 SGHRS, CDR2 YFSETQ. Trimming took 0 bases from V and 5 from J, leaving 11 bases between them. The CDR3 spans 15 residues. The CDR3 sequence is CASSLAGRENEKLFF. For the CDR3, the DNA is TGCGCCAGCAGCTTGGCCGGACGGGAAAATGAAAAACTGTTTTTT.

The chain employs TRBV2 and TRBJ2-1; no definite D call. CDR1 is SNHLY and CDR2 is FYNNEI in the germline V gene. Trimming removed 4 bases at V and 4 bases at J, with 14 bases between. This CDR3 has 15 residues. The CDR3 loop is CASSVEANGYNEQFF. CDR3 nucleotides: TGTGCCAGCAGTGTAGAAGCGAACGGATACAATGAGCAGTTCTTC.

The chain couples TRBV2 to TRBJ2-7; the match to TRBD1 covers 10 bases. Germline trimming cut 8 bases from V and 4 bases from J; bases unmatched to any gene: 2. Germline CDR1 SNHLY, CDR2 FYNNEI. This CDR3 is 12 amino acids long. CDR3 amino acids: CASGTGEYEQYF. The CDR3 DNA reads as TGTGCCAGCGGGACAGGGGAGTACGAGCAGTACTTC.

The chain has TRBV30 and TRBJ1-2; 11 nucleotides align to TRBD1. Germline V gene lookup returns CDR1 GTSNPN and CDR2 SVGIG (reference sequence). With V trimmed by 3 bases and J by 4 bases, 4 bases remained unmatched. This CDR3 is 14 amino acids long. CDR3 DNA sequence: TGTGCCTGGAGATACGGGACAGGGGGCTATGGCTACACCTTC. This gives the protein CAWRYGTGGYGYTF.

This clone was observed a few times. This chain links TRBV6-1 with TRBJ2-7; TRBD2 matches 9 bases. Germline V gene data show CDR1 as MNHNS and CDR2 as SASEGT. J was trimmed by 7 bases and V by 0 bases; bases with no gene match: 1. The CDR3 runs to 13 residues. In nucleotides, the CDR3 is TGTGCCAGCAGTGAAGCACTAGCGGGTGAGCAGTACGTC. This sequence encodes CASSEALAGEQYV.

This chain links TRBV7-8 with TRBJ1-5, with 7 bases aligning to TRBD1. The CDR3 runs 13 residues. Trimming took 5 bases from V and 5 from J; bases not matched to a gene: 3. CDR1 is SGHVS, CDR2 FQNEAQ, per germline. The CDR3 reads CASSRDSDQPQHF. The DNA of the CDR3 is TGTGCCAGCAGCCGGGACAGTGATCAGCCCCAGCATTTT.

The chain employs TRBV19 and TRBJ1-5; D uncertain. The CDR3 extends over 15 amino acids. The germline V gene encodes CDR1 LNHDA and CDR2 SQIVND (reference sequence). The V gene lost 6 bases and the J gene lost 0 bases, with 12 bases spanning the gap. CDR3 protein: CASRPQHASNQPQHF. The DNA for the CDR3 is TGTGCCAGTAGGCCCCAACACGCTAGCAATCAGCCCCAGCATTTT.

The rearrangement uses TRBV2 and TRBJ1-4; D is perhaps TRBD1 (6 bases). The germline CDR1 and CDR2 sequences are SNHLY and FYNNEI. V was trimmed by 8 bases and J by 3 bases, leaving 16 bases between them. This CDR3 comprises 15 residues. The CDR3 reads CASVLSSGANEKLFF. The CDR3 DNA sequence: TGTGCCAGCGTCCTTTCCTCAGGGGCTAATGAAAAACTGTTTTTT. The complete variable domain, with remaining parts taken from reference TRBV2 and TRBJ1-4, reads EPEVTQTPSHQVTQMGQEVILRCVPISNHLYFYWYRQILGQKVEFLVSFYNNEISEKSEIFDDQFSVERPDGSNFTLKIRSTKLEDSAMYFCASVLSSGANEKLFFGSGTQLSVL.

The chain has TRBV18 and TRBJ2-7; 7 positions agree with TRBD1. The CDR3 spans 16 residues. The V gene's germline CDR1 is KGHSH and CDR2 LQKENI. Losses at the gene ends were 3 bases for V and 3 bases for J; bases not matched to a gene: 11. CDR3 nucleotides: TGTGCCAGCTCACCTACCCTCGGGACAGAGAACTACGAGCAGTACGTC. It encodes CASSPTLGTENYEQYV.

V is TRBV14 and J is TRBJ2-5; 8 nucleotides align to TRBD1. The CDR3 totals 15 residues. Trimming took 1 base from V and 5 from J; bases not matched to a gene: 6. Germline CDR1 is SGHDN and CDR2 is FVKESK. CDR3 in amino acids: CASSQAQGAWETQYF. As DNA, the CDR3 is TGTGCCAGCAGCCAAGCGCAGGGGGCATGGGAGACCCAGTACTTC.

V gene TRBV19 combines with J gene TRBJ1-5; 10 nucleotides agree with TRBD1. The CDR3 is made up of 19 amino acids. Looked up from germline, CDR1 is LNHDA and CDR2 is SQIVND (reference sequence). V shed 5 bases and J 2 bases; nucleotides not matched to a gene: 15. Here the CDR3 reads CASSPVFGDRGTGNQPQHF. The CDR3 bases are TGTGCCAGTAGTCCCGTTTTTGGGGACAGGGGAACTGGCAATCAGCCCCAGCATTTT.